Following are 29 T cell receptor beta chains from one sample sequenced in a study of shared clonotypes between healthy human individuals. The data were produced by immunoSEQ multiplex PCR, yet TCRdb's version contains in-frame clones alone and is incomplete. The sample has 1.5 million to 2.5 million clones; approximately 95% are singletons. In the naive CD8 group, cells lacked CD45RO and were positively selected for CCR7, so terminally differentiated effector memory CD45RA+ cells were left out. Sample: naive CD8+ T cells sorted from blood. All receptors derive from a man between 18 and 29 years old in good health.

The V call is TRBV7-9, the J call TRBJ1-3; D gene uncertain. Germline values: CDR1 SEHNR, CDR2 FQNEAQ (reference sequence). The V and J ends lost 5 bases and 0 bases respectively, with 5 bases between them. This CDR3 has 13 residues. The CDR3 DNA is TGTGCCAGCAGCCCGCCCTCTGGAAACACCATATATTTT. This translates into CASSPPSGNTIYF.

The V and J genes are TRBV10-2 and TRBJ2-1, with 9 bases aligning to TRBD2. J gave up 10 bases and V 8 bases, and 3 bases lay outside the gene matches. From germline, CDR1 is WSHSY and CDR2 SAAADI. This CDR3 comprises 11 residues. The CDR3 region is CASRLAGEQFF. CDR3 in DNA: TGCGCCAGCCGCCTAGCGGGAGAGCAGTTCTTC.

The chain carries TRBV11-2 and TRBJ2-5, with a weak D call TRBD2 (6 bases). Trimming pared 4 bases from V and 0 bases from J, leaving 21 bases between. Germline CDR1 and CDR2: SGHAT and FQNNGV. The CDR3 runs to 18 residues. CDR3 loop: CASSSSVDYLLYQETQYF. The CDR3 nucleotides are TGTGCCAGCAGCTCCTCTGTGGACTACCTCCTGTACCAAGAGACCCAGTACTTC.

This sequence joins TRBV10-3 and TRBJ1-2; 9 bases agree with TRBD1. CDR3 size: 17 residues. Germline loops: CDR1 ENHRY, CDR2 SYGVKD. V lost 4 bases and J lost 3; bases outside the gene matches: 12. Here the CDR3 reads CAISGPGQGFVDYGYTF. CDR3 DNA sequence: TGTGCCATCAGTGGCCCGGGACAGGGTTTTGTGGACTATGGCTACACCTTC.

The CDR3 is CASSLETGVISSSPTDTQYF. CDR3 sequence (DNA): TGTGCCAGCAGCTTAGAGACAGGCGTCATCTCTTCGTCCCCCACAGATACGCAGTATTTT. V usage is TRBV13 and J usage is TRBJ2-3; maybe TRBD1 (6 bases). The germline CDR1 and CDR2 sequences are PRHDT and FYEKMQ (reference sequence). Trimming removed 1 base from V and 2 bases from J, with 25 bases in between. The CDR3 has 20 residues.

This clone was observed a handful of times. The rearrangement uses TRBV5-6 and TRBJ1-6; 7 bases match TRBD1. Trimming at V came to 0 bases and at J to 11 bases, leaving 8 bases not matched to a gene. The CDR3 has 15 residues. Germline CDR1 is SGHDT and CDR2 is YYEEEE. The CDR3 bases are TGTGCCAGCAGCTTGGTTGCGACAGGGCATCCACCCCTCCACTTT. The encoded protein is CASSLVATGHPPLHF.

The chain links TRBV5-1 to TRBJ1-3; D gene uncertain. CDR1 is SGHRS, CDR2 YFSETQ, per germline. With 0 bases removed from V and 0 bases from J, the gap between germline ends came to 7 bases. The CDR3 loop spans 15 amino acids. CDR3 sequence: CASSLGEFSGNTIYF. The CDR3 DNA follows: TGCGCCAGCAGCTTGGGGGAGTTCTCTGGAAACACCATATATTTT. The full variable domain, its missing parts supplied by reference TRBV5-1 and TRBJ1-3, is KAGVTQTPRYLIKTRGQQVTLSCSPISGHRSVSWYQQTPGQGLQFLFEYFSETQRNKGNFPGRFSGRQFSNSRSEMNVSTLELGDSALYLCASSLGEFSGNTIYFGEGSWLTVV.

The rearrangement uses TRBV5-4 and TRBJ1-2; 8 bases are shared with TRBD1. The V gene's germline CDR1 is SGHNT and CDR2 YYREEE (reference sequence). Trimming at V came to 4 bases and at J to 3 bases, leaving 11 bases not matched to a gene. This CDR3 is built from 16 residues. CDR3 sequence reads: CASSLDQSGQDYGYTF. The CDR3 region has the DNA TGTGCCAGCAGCCTGGACCAGTCGGGACAGGACTATGGCTACACCTTC.

The rearrangement links TRBV13 to TRBJ2-3; D is uncertain. The CDR3 spans 14 residues. The germline CDR1 and CDR2 sequences are PRHDT and FYEKMQ (reference sequence). Trimming removed 0 bases from V and 6 bases from J, with 10 bases in between. This CDR3 reads CASSLGTVYDTQYF. DNA for the CDR3: TGTGCCAGCAGCTTAGGGACCGTCTATGATACGCAGTATTTT.

The rearrangement links TRBV9 to TRBJ1-2; a weak D match, TRBD1 (5 bases). CDR1 is SGDLS, CDR2 YYNGEE, per germline. The CDR3 runs 20 residues. Trimming took 1 base from V and 3 from J, leaving 28 bases between them. The CDR3 DNA is TGTGCCAGCAGCGTAATGACCGGGGTTCAAGGGGTCCGGGGTGACTATGGCTACACCTTC. Its protein is CASSVMTGVQGVRGDYGYTF.

The CDR3 DNA is TGTGCCAGCAGTGAACCGGGGTACAATGAGCAGTTCTTC. It yields the protein CASSEPGYNEQFF. V gene TRBV6-1 combines with J gene TRBJ2-1, with D maybe TRBD2 (5 bases). The CDR3 runs to 13 residues. Trimming left V 2 bases short and J 4 bases short, with 6 bases between. Looked up from germline, CDR1 is MNHNS and CDR2 is SASEGT.

The chain couples TRBV4-1 to TRBJ2-7; a weak D match, TRBD2 (5 bases). The CDR3 has 15 amino acids. Deletions cut 4 bases from V and 1 base from J, with 14 bases between. The germline V gene has CDR1 MGHRA and CDR2 YSYEKL. The CDR3: CASSPTLAASYEQYF. In DNA, the CDR3 is TGCGCCAGCAGCCCAACCCTAGCAGCATCCTACGAGCAGTACTTC.

Note on this clone: Other DNA sequences in the same sample also yield this CDR3. This sequence joins TRBV4-1 and TRBJ2-7; no firm D call. CDR1 MGHRA and CDR2 YSYEKL come from the germline V gene. The CDR3 has 14 residues. Trimming shortened V by 1 base and J by 0 bases, and 7 bases separated the two germline ends. DNA of the CDR3: TGCGCCAGCAGCCAAGCACGGTCCTCCTACGAGCAGTACTTC. Its protein is CASSQARSSYEQYF.

This chain links TRBV7-9 with TRBJ2-5; D may match TRBD1 or TRBD2 (6 bases each). Trimming removed 4 bases at V and 1 base at J, with 19 bases between. CDR3 length equals 17 residues. CDR1 is SEHNR and CDR2 is FQNEAQ in the germline V gene (reference sequence). CDR3 sequence (DNA): TGTGCCAGCAGCTCACTCCGGGCGGGACACAGCCAAGAGACCCAGTACTTC. Protein: CASSSLRAGHSQETQYF. The full variable domain, in which reference TRBV7-9 and TRBJ2-5 provide the parts outside the CDR3, is DTGVSQNPRHKITKRGQNVTFRCDPISEHNRLYWYRQTLGQGPEFLTYFQNEAQLEKSRLLSDRFSAERPKGSFSTLEIQRTEQGDSAMYLCASSSLRAGHSQETQYFGPGTRLLVL.

The rearrangement uses TRBV2 and TRBJ2-2, with a weak D call TRBD2 (6 bases). CDR3 length: 15 amino acids. Between the trimmed V and J ends, which lost 3 bases and 4 bases, there was a span of 12 bases. The V gene's germline CDR1 is SNHLY and CDR2 FYNNEI. The DNA for the CDR3 is TGTGCCAGCAGTGATACCGCGGGGATCACCGGGGAGCTGTTTTTT. It yields the protein CASSDTAGITGELFF.

This clone was detected once. The V gene is TRBV5-4, the J gene TRBJ2-1, with D possibly TRBD2 on 6 matching bases. This CDR3 contains 15 residues. V was pared by 5 bases and J by 3 bases, with 15 bases between. The germline CDR1 and CDR2 sequences are SGHNT and YYREEE (reference sequence). The CDR3, as DNA: TGTGCCAGCAGGGGCCGTGGTAGCGGCTACAATGAGCAGTTCTTC. Amino acid sequence: CASRGRGSGYNEQFF.

The rearrangement uses TRBV30 and TRBJ2-3; D is ambiguous. V lost 0 bases to trimming and J lost 2 bases, with 12 bases between them. The CDR3 covers 15 residues. CDR1 and CDR2 from the germline V gene are GTSNPN and SVGIG (reference sequence). CDR3: CAWSVLGIHTDTQYF. The CDR3 coding sequence is TGTGCCTGGAGTGTTCTTGGGATCCACACAGATACGCAGTATTTT.

The chain employs TRBV19 and TRBJ2-1; 9 positions agree with TRBD1. Germline V gene data show CDR1 as LNHDA and CDR2 as SQIVND (reference sequence). CDR3 length equals 15 residues. The junction had 4 bases not matched to a gene; V was cut back by 4 bases and J by 3 bases. The CDR3 region is CASSRDREGYNEQFF. Here the CDR3 DNA reads TGTGCCAGTAGTAGGGACAGGGAGGGCTACAATGAGCAGTTCTTC.

V is TRBV11-2 and J is TRBJ1-1; possible D gene TRBD1, 6 bases. V shed 5 bases and J shed 7 bases, with 11 bases lying between them. Germline V gives CDR1 SGHAT, CDR2 FQNNGV. This CDR3 is 12 amino acids long. CDR3 bases: TGTGCCAGCAGCGGGGGCAGCATTGAAGCTTTCTTT. It encodes CASSGGSIEAFF.

J is TRBJ2-7 and V is TRBV1; the DNA was not used to check the table's D call, TRBD1. TRBV1 counts as a pseudogene. This CDR3 has 13 amino acids. The CDR3 region is CTGKYRGGDEQYF. As DNA, the CDR3 is TGCACCGGAAAATACAGGGGGGGAGACGAGCAGTACTTC.

The V call is TRBV6-1, the J call TRBJ2-7; tentatively, D is TRBD2 (6 bases). The CDR3 is 13 residues long. Germline loops: CDR1 MNHNS, CDR2 SASEGT. V lost 10 bases and J 3 bases, leaving 16 bases between the germline ends. The CDR3 nucleotides read TGTGCCACCGTATTGCGGGACCTCTACGAGCAGTACTTC. This codes for CATVLRDLYEQYF.

In DNA, the CDR3 is TGTGCCAGCAGTTCCTGGGAACCCAAACCGACAGGGATCACTGAAGCTTTCTTT. Encoded protein: CASSSWEPKPTGITEAFF. The J gene is TRBJ1-1, the V gene TRBV27, with 7 bases matching TRBD1. CDR1 and CDR2 (germline): MNHEY, SMNVEV (reference sequence). The CDR3 sequence is 18 residues long. V lost 4 bases and J lost 4; bases outside the gene matches: 18.

The J gene is TRBJ2-7, the V gene TRBV21-1; no check of the table's D call, TRBD1, against the DNA was made. TRBV21-1 is a pseudogene segment. There are 15 residues in the CDR3. The CDR3 DNA reads as TGTGCCAGCAGCGCCGGGACAGGGCATTGTTTCGAGCAGTACTTC. Its protein is CASSAGTGHCFEQYF.

V gene TRBV7-2 combines with J gene TRBJ2-3; 11 bases agree with TRBD2. Germline assignment: CDR1 SGHTA and CDR2 FQGNSA. V dropped 5 bases and J dropped 0; count of bases not matched to a gene: 10. The CDR3 runs 18 residues. The CDR3 coding sequence is TGTGCCAGCAGCATACCTGTAGCGGGAGGGCCGAGCACAGATACGCAGTATTTT. Residues: CASSIPVAGGPSTDTQYF.

The gene calls are TRBV7-9 and TRBJ2-7, with 11 bases aligning to TRBD1. There are 17 residues in the CDR3. The germline gives CDR1 SEHNR, CDR2 FQNEAQ (reference sequence). Trimming took 5 bases from V and 0 from J; bases not matched to a gene: 9. DNA for the CDR3: TGTGCCAGCAGCCCGGGACAGGGGGGCCAGAGCTCCTACGAGCAGTACTTC. The encoded protein is CASSPGQGGQSSYEQYF.

The chain joins TRBV15 to TRBJ1-4, with a possible D match to TRBD1 (6 bases). The length of the CDR3 is 13 residues. Germline-derived CDR1 and CDR2 are LNHNV and YYDKDF (reference sequence). Trimming shortened V by 5 bases and J by 11 bases, and 15 bases separated the two germline ends. The CDR3 spells CATSVQGLSKLFF. In DNA, the CDR3 is TGTGCCACCAGCGTTCAGGGGTTATCCAAACTGTTTTTT.

V usage is TRBV11-3 and J usage is TRBJ2-1; 8 bases line up with TRBD2. Germline V gene lookup returns CDR1 SGHNT and CDR2 YENEEA. This CDR3 has 12 amino acids. The V and J ends lost 4 bases and 10 bases, in that order; junction bases with no gene match: 3. The DNA of the CDR3 is TGTGCCAGCAGCTCTTTAGCGGGGGAGCAGTTCTTC. It specifies CASSSLAGEQFF.

This rearrangement joins TRBV7-8 to TRBJ2-2, with a tentative D call TRBD2 (6 bases). CDR1 is SGHVS and CDR2 is FQNEAQ in the germline V gene. V was cut by 1 base and J by 6 bases, with 18 bases left in between. CDR3 length: 17 residues. The CDR3 nucleotides are TGTGCCAGCAGCTTAGTGGAGGGAACGGGTGCCCCCGGGGAGCTGTTTTTT. Translated: CASSLVEGTGAPGELFF.

The chain joins TRBV13 to TRBJ1-2; 11 nucleotides agree with TRBD1. Germline V lookup: CDR1 PRHDT, CDR2 FYEKMQ (reference sequence). The CDR3 runs 16 residues. The V segment lost 5 bases and the J segment 4 bases; nucleotides outside the gene matches: 9. CDR3 loop: CASSPFPGQGGYGYTF. The CDR3 DNA sequence: TGTGCCAGCAGCCCTTTTCCGGGACAGGGGGGCTATGGCTACACCTTC. The full variable domain, rest sourced from reference TRBV13 and TRBJ1-2, is AAGVIQSPRHLIKEKRETATLKCYPIPRHDTVYWYQQGPGQDPQFLISFYEKMQSDKGSIPDRFSAQQFSDYHSELNMSSLELGDSALYFCASSPFPGQGGYGYTFGSGTRLTVV.